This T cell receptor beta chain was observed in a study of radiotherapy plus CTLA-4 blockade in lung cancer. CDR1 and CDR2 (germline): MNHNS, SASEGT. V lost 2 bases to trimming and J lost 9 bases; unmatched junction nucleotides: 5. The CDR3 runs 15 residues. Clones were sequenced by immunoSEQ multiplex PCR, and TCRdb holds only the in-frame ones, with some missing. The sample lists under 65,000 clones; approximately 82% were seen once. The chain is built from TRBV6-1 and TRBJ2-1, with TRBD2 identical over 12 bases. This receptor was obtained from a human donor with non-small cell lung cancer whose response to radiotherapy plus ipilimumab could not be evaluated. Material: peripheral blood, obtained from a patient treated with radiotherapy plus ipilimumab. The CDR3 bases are TGTGCCAGCAGTGAAAGTCTAGCGGGAGGGGGTGAGCAGTTCTTC. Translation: CASSESLAGGGEQFF.